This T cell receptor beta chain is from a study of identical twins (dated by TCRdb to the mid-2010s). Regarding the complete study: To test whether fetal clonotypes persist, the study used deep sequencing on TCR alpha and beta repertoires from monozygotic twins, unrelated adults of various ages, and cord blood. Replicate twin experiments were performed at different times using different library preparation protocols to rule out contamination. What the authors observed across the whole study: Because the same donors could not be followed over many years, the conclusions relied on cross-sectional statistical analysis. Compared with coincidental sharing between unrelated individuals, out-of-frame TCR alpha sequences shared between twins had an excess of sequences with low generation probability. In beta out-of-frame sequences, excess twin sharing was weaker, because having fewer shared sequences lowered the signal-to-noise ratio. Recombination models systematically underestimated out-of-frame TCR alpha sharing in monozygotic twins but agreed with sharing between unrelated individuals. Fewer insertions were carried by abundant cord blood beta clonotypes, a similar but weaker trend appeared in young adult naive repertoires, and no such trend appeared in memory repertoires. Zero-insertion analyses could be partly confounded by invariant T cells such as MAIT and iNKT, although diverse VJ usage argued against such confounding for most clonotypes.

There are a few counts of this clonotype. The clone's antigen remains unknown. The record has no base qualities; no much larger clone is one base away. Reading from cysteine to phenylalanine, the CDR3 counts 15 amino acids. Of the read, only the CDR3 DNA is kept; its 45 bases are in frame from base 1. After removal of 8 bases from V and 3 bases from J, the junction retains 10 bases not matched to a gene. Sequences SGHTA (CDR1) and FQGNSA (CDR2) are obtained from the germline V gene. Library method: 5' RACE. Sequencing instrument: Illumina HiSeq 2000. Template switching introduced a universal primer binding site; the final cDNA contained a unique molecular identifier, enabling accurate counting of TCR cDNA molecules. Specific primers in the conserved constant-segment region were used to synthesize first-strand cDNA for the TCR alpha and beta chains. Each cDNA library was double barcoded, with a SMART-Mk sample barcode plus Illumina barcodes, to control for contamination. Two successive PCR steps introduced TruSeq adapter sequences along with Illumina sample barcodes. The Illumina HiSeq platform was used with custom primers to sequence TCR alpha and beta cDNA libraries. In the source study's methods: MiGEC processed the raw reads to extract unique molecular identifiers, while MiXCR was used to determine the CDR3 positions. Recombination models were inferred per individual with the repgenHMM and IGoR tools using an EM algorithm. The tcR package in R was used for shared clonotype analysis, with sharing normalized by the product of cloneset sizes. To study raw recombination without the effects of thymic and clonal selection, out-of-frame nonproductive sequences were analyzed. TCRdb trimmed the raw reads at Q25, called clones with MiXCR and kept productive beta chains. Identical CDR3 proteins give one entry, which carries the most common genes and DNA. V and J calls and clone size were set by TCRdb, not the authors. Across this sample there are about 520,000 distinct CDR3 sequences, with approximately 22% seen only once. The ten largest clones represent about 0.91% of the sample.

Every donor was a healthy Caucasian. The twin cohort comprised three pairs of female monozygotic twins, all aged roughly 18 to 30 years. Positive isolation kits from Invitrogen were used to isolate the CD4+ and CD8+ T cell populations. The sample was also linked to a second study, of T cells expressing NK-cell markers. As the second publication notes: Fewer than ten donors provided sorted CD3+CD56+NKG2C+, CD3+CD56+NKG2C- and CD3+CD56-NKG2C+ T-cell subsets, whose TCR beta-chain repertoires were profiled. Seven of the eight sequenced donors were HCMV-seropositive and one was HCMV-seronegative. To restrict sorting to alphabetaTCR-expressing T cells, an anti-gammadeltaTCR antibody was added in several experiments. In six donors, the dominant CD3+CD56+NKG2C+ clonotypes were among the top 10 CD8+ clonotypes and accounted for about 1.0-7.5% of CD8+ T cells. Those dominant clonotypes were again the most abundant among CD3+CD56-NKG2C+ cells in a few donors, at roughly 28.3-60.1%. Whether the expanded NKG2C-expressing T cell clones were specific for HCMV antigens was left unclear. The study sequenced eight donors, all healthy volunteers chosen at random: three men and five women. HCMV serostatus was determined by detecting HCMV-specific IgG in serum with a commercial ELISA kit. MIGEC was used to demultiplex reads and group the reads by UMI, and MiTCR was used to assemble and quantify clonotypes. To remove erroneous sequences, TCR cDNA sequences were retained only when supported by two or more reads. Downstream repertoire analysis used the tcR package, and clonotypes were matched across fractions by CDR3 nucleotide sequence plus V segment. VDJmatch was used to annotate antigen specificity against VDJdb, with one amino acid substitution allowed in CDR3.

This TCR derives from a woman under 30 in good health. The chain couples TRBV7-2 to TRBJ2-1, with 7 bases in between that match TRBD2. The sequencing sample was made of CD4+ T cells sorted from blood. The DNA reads TGTGCCAGCGCGGTGATGGGGGGGGACTACAATGAGCAGTTCTTC. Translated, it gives CASAVMGGDYNEQFF.